The following is a T cell receptor (beta chain) sequence with its context. Its antigen is unidentified. This specimen comes from a study of yellow fever vaccine responses in identical twins. CDR1 is SGHVS and CDR2 is FNYEAQ in the germline V gene. V was clipped by 5 bases and J by 7 bases, with 12 bases between them. CDR3 size: 13 residues. Notes on the study in general: After vaccination, twins' T cell response reportedly seemed partly convergent, partly personalized.

TCRdb re-called the RT-PCR reads through MiXCR, storing one row per CDR3 protein. This sample has 4,000 to 6,000 distinct CDR3 sequences, with roughly 86% found just once. The V gene is TRBV7-6, the J gene TRBJ2-1; possibly TRBD2 for D (6 bases). Here the sequenced sample was T cells from blood (PBMCs), unsorted or a sorted subset (not recorded which), taken before or after yellow fever vaccination (not recorded which). The TCR sequence derives from a woman aged 18 to 35 who received the yellow fever vaccine. CDR3 loop: CASSPGGKNEQFF. The CDR3 DNA reads TGTGCCAGCAGCCCCGGGGGTAAGAATGAGCAGTTCTTC.